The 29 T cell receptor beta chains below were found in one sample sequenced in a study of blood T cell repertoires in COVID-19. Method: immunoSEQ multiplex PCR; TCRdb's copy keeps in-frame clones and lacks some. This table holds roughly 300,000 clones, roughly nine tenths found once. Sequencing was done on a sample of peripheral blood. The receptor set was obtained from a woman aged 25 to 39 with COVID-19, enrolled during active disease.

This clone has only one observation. This CDR3 is CASSLFRGTGTETF. CDR3 sequence (DNA): TGTGCCAGCAGTTTATTCAGGGGGACAGGGACAGAAACCTTC. This chain joins TRBV28 and TRBJ1-2, with TRBD1 matching over 9 bases. V lost 1 base to trimming and J lost 14 bases; unmatched junction nucleotides: 11. Germline loops: CDR1 MDHEN, CDR2 SYDVKM. The CDR3 contains 14 residues.

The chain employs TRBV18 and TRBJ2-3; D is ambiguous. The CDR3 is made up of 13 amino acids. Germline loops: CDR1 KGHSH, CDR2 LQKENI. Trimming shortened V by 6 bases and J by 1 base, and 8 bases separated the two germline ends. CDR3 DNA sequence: TGTGCCAGCTCCCGAACAGGCACAGATACGCAGTATTTT. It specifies CASSRTGTDTQYF.

DNA for the CDR3: TGTGCCAGCAGCACACAGGGTTCAGAAAAACTGTTTTTT. It encodes CASSTQGSEKLFF. This rearrangement joins TRBV3-1 (or the pseudogene TRBV3-2) to TRBJ1-4; D perhaps matches TRBD1 (6 bases). With 5 bases removed from V and 8 bases from J, the gap between germline ends came to 12 bases. Germline CDR1 LGHDT, CDR2 YNNKEL (reference sequence). This CDR3 spans 13 amino acids.

The CDR3: CASSKEGTGNTEAFF. CDR3 nucleotide sequence: TGTGCCAGCAGCAAAGAGGGGACAGGGAACACTGAAGCTTTCTTT. The rearrangement uses TRBV21-1 and TRBJ1-1; TRBD1 was called by the table and not checked on the DNA. TRBV21-1 is given as a pseudogene. CDR3 length: 15 amino acids.

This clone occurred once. The CDR3 coding sequence is TGTGCCAGCAGCACAGGGACAGTCTACAATGAGCAGTTCTTC. It specifies CASSTGTVYNEQFF. The genes are TRBV5-4 and TRBJ2-1; 7 nucleotides align to TRBD1. J lost 3 bases, V lost 4 bases, and 4 bases had no gene match. Germline V gene sequence: CDR1 SGHNT, CDR2 YYREEE (reference sequence). The CDR3 is 14 amino acids.

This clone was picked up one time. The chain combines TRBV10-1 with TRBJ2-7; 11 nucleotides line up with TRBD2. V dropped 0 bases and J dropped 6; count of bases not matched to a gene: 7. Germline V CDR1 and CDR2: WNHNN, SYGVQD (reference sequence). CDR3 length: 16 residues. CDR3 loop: CASSESKLAGGGEQYF. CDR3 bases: TGCGCCAGCAGTGAGTCGAAGCTAGCGGGAGGTGGCGAGCAGTACTTC.

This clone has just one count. CDR3 coding DNA: TGTGCCAGCAGCTTCTCAGGGTGGGCTAGCGGAGAATACAATGAGCAGTTCTTC. Its translation is CASSFSGWASGEYNEQFF. This chain uses TRBV11-3 with TRBJ2-1, with 7 bases that match TRBD2. The CDR3 sequence is 18 residues long. Germline V CDR1 and CDR2: SGHNT, YENEEA. J lost 4 bases, V lost 3 bases, and 15 bases had no gene match.

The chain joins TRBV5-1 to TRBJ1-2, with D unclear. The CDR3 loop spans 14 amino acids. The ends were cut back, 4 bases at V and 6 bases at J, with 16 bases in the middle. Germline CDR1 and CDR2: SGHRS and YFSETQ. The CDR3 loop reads CASSRGLGYDGYTF. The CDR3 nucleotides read TGCGCCAGCAGCAGAGGGCTTGGGTATGATGGCTACACCTTC.

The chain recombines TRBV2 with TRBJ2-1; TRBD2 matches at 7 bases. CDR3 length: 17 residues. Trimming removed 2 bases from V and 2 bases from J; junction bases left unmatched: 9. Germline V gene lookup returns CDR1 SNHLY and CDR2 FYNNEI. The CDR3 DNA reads TGTGCCAGCAGTGAATTAGAGGGAGCGGGACCCTACAATGAGCAGTTCTTC. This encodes CASSELEGAGPYNEQFF.

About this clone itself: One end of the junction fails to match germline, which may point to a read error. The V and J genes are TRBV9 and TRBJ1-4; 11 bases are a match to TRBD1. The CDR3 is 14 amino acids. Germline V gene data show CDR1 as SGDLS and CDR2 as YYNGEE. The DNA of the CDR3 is TGTGCCAGCAGCCTCCGGGACAGGGGGGCGAGATTGTCTTTT. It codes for CASSLRDRGARLSF. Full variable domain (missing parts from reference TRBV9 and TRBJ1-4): DSGVTQTPKHLITATGQRVTLRCSPRSGDLSVYWYQQSLDQGLQFLIQYYNGEERAKGNILERFSAQQFPDLHSELNLSSLELGDSALYFCASSLRDRGARLSFGSGTQLSVL.

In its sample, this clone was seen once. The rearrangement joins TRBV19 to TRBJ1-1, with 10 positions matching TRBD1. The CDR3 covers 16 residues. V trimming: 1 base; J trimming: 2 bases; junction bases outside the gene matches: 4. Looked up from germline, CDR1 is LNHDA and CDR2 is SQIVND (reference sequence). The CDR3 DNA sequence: TGTGCCAGTAGTATAGGGGACAGGGGACCAAACACTGAAGCTTTCTTT. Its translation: CASSIGDRGPNTEAFF.

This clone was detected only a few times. CDR3 sequence reads: CASSLTMAEGNYGYTF. In DNA form, the CDR3 reads TGTGCCAGTAGTCTCACGATGGCAGAGGGAAACTATGGCTACACCTTC. J is TRBJ1-2 and V is TRBV19; D unresolved. The CDR3 is made up of 16 amino acids. V was pared by 5 bases and J by 2 bases, with 18 bases between. Germline CDR1 and CDR2: LNHDA and SQIVND (reference sequence).

The DNA of the CDR3 is TGTGCCAGCAGCGGGACAGGGTATTCACCCCTCCACTTT. Translation: CASSGTGYSPLHF. The chain combines TRBV9 with TRBJ1-6; 8 bases match TRBD1. CDR3 length: 13 amino acids. Germline V gives CDR1 SGDLS, CDR2 YYNGEE. Germline trimming cut 3 bases from V and 8 bases from J; bases unmatched to any gene: 1.

CDR3 sequence: CAWSVGEGFYGYTF. The CDR3 DNA follows: TGTGCCTGGAGTGTAGGGGAAGGGTTCTATGGCTACACCTTC. The chain uses TRBV30 and TRBJ1-2; D possibly corresponds to TRBD1 (5 bases). Trimming pared 0 bases from V and 4 bases from J, leaving 12 bases between. Looked up from germline, CDR1 is GTSNPN and CDR2 is SVGIG (reference sequence). There are 14 residues in the CDR3.

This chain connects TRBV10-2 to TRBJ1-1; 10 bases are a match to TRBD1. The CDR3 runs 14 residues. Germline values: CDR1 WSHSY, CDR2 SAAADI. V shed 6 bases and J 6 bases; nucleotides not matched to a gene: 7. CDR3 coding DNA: TGCGCCAGCAGAGGGACAGGGGCCCCTCCTGAAGCTTTCTTT. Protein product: CASRGTGAPPEAFF.

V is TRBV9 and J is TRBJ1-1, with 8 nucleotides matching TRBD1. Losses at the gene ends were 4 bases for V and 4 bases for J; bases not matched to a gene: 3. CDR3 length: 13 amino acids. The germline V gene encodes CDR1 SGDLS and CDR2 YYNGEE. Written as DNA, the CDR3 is TGTGCCAGCAGCTTCGGACAGGGCACTGAAGCTTTCTTT. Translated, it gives CASSFGQGTEAFF.

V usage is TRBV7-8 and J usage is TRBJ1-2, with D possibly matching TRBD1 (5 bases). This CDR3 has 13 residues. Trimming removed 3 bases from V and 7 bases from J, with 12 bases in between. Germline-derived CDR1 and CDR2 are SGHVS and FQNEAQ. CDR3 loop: CASSFSGEGGYTF. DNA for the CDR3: TGTGCCAGCAGCTTTTCGGGGGAGGGTGGCTACACCTTC.

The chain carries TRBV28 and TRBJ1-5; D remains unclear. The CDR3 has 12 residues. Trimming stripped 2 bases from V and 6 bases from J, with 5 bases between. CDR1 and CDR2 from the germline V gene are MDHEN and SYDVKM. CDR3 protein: CASSLEGQPQHF. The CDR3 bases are TGTGCCAGCAGTTTAGAGGGTCAGCCCCAGCATTTT.

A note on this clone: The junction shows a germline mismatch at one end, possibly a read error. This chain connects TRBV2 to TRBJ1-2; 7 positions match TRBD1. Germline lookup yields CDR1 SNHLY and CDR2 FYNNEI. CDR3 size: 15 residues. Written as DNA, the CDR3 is TGTGCCAGCAGTCTGGGACAGCTGACGAACTCTGGCTACACCTTC. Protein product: CASSLGQLTNSGYTF. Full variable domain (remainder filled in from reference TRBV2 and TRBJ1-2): EPEVTQTPSHQVTQMGQEVILRCVPISNHLYFYWYRQILGQKVEFLVSFYNNEISEKSEIFDDQFSVERPDGSNFTLKIRSTKLEDSAMYFCASSLGQLTNSGYTFGSGTRLTVV.

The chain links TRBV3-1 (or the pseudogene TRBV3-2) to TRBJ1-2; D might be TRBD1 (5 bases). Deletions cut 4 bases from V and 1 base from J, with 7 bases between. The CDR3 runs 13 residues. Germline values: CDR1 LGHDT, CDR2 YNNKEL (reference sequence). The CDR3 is CASSPDSNYGYTF. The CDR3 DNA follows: TGTGCCAGCAGCCCCGACAGTAACTATGGCTACACCTTC.

CDR3 amino acids: CASSKRTGDNEQYF. The CDR3 DNA sequence: TGCGCCAGCAGCAAGCGGACAGGGGACAACGAGCAGTACTTC. This chain connects TRBV5-1 to TRBJ2-7; TRBD1 matches at 9 bases. V was pared by 4 bases and J by 5 bases, with 7 bases of the junction left unmatched. From germline, CDR1 is SGHRS and CDR2 YFSETQ. CDR3 size: 14 residues.

The CDR3 DNA sequence: TGTGCCAGCAGTTTAACAGGGTCAGGGGACACCATATATTTT. Amino acids: CASSLTGSGDTIYF. V usage is TRBV27 and J usage is TRBJ1-3, with a possible D match to TRBD1 (6 bases). Germline V CDR1 and CDR2: MNHEY, SMNVEV (reference sequence). This CDR3 has 14 residues. Trimming removed 2 bases at V and 8 bases at J, with 13 bases between.

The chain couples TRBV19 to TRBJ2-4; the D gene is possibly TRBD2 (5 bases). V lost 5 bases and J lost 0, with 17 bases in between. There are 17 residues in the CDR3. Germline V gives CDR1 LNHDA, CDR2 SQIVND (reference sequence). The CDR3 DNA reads TGTGCCAGTAGTCCCGATGCGACGGGGAAAGCCAAAAACATTCAGTACTTC. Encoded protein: CASSPDATGKAKNIQYF.

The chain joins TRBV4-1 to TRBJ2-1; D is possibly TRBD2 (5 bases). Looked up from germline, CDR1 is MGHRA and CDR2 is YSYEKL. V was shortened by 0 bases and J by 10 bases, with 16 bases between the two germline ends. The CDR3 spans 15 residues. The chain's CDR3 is CASSQESLALREQFF. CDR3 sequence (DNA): TGCGCCAGCAGCCAAGAATCTCTAGCCTTAAGGGAGCAGTTCTTC.

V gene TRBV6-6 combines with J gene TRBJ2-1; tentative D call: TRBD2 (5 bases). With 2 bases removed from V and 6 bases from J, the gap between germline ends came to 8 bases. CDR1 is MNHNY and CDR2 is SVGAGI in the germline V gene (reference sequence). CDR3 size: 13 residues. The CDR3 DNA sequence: TGTGCCAGCAGTTACGCCCTAGCCAATGAGCAGTTCTTC. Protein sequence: CASSYALANEQFF.

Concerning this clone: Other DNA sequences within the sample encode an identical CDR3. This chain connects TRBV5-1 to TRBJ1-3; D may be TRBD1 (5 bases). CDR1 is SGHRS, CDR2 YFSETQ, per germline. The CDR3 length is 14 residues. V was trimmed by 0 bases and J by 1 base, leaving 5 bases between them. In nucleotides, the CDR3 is TGCGCCAGCAGCTTGGCAGGGTCTGGAAACACCATATATTTT. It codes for CASSLAGSGNTIYF.

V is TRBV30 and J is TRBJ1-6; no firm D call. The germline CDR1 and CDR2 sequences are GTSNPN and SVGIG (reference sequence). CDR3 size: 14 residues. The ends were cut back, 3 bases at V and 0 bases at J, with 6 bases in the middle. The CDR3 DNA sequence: TGTGCCTGGAGAGGGAGCTCCTATAATTCACCCCTCCACTTT. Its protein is CAWRGSSYNSPLHF.

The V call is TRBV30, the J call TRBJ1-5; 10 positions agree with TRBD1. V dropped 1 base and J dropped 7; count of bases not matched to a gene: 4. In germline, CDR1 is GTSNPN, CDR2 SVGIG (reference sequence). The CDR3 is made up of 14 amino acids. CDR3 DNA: TGTGCCTGGAGTGCCTTGGGACAGGGGCAGCCCCAGCATTTT. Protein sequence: CAWSALGQGQPQHF.

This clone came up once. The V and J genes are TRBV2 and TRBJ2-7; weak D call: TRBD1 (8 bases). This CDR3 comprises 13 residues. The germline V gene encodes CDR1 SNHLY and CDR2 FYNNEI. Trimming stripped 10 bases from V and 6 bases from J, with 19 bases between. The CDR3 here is CATQGEGAGEQYF. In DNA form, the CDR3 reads TGTGCCACACAGGGGGAGGGGGCGGGCGAGCAGTACTTC.